The rows below give T cell receptor beta chains drawn from one sample of a study of blood T cell repertoires in COVID-19. Here immunoSEQ multiplex PCR was the method, and the copy in TCRdb shows in-frame clones only, minus some. Of 150,000 to 170,000 clones detected, around 74% appear once; the ten largest clones hold 3% to 4.5%. Sample: peripheral blood. Source of these receptors: a woman of 80 years or more with acute or convalescent COVID-19. The CDR3 runs from the conserved cysteine through the conserved F or W. A D gene is named only where the DNA matches it firmly. Some rows have no size entry. The others give once, few or many, or a class for an expanded clone.

J gene | clone size | V gene | D gene | CDR3 protein | CDR3 DNA
TRBJ2-7 | NA | TRBV5-5 | TRBD2 | CASSLSSGRYEQYF | TGTGCCAGCAGCTTATCTAGCGGGAGGTACGAGCAGTACTTC
TRBJ1-2 | NA | TRBV5-1 | TRBD1 | CASSSGTGGSGYTF | TGCGCCAGCAGCTCCGGGACAGGGGGTTCTGGCTACACCTTC
TRBJ1-2 | NA | TRBV19 | NA | CASSSQENYGYTF | TGTGCCAGTAGCTCACAGGAGAACTATGGCTACACCTTC
TRBJ2-3 | NA | TRBV29-1 | NA | CSLTGTGSTDTQYF | TGCAGCCTGACAGGGACTGGAAGCACAGATACGCAGTATTTT
TRBJ1-5 | NA | TRBV30 | NA | CAWSYGRPSNQPQHF | TGTGCCTGGAGTTATGGCAGGCCAAGCAATCAGCCCCAGCATTTT
TRBJ1-5 | few | TRBV19 | NA | CASSGGQHSNQPQHF | TGTGCCAGTAGCGGAGGACAGCATAGCAATCAGCCCCAGCATTTT
TRBJ1-5 | few | TRBV7-2 | NA | CASAWGVDQPQHF | TGTGCCAGCGCCTGGGGGGTGGATCAGCCCCAGCATTTT
TRBJ1-1 | NA | TRBV7-9 | TRBD1 | CASAPGQQTMNTEAFF | TGTGCCAGCGCCCCGGGACAGCAGACCATGAACACTGAAGCTTTCTTT
TRBJ2-3 | few | TRBV2 | TRBD2 | CATGTSGGADTQYF | TGTGCCACGGGGACTAGCGGGGGTGCAGATACGCAGTATTTT
TRBJ1-6 | NA | TRBV2 | TRBD1 | CASRNPGQVGSPLHF | TGTGCCAGCAGAAATCCGGGACAGGTTGGATCACCCCTCCACTTT
TRBJ2-7 | once | TRBV5-8 | TRBD1 | CASSLERGPTYEQYF | TGTGCCAGCAGCTTGGAGAGGGGGCCAACCTACGAGCAGTACTTC
TRBJ2-3 | NA | TRBV7-6 | TRBD2 | CASSLKTSGSTDTQYF | TGTGCCAGCAGCTTAAAGACTAGCGGAAGCACAGATACGCAGTATTTT
TRBJ2-1 | NA | TRBV7-9 | NA | CASSEAGSNNEQFF | TGTGCCAGCAGCGAAGCCGGGTCCAACAATGAGCAGTTCTTC